This entry is about one T cell receptor beta chain. TCRdb keeps only in-frame clones here, not all; method: immunoSEQ multiplex PCR. The data contain roughly 29,000 clones, around 93% of them singletons. These data originate in a study of chemoradiotherapy in HPV16-positive cancers. V was trimmed by 4 bases and J by 1 base, leaving 13 bases between them. This CDR3 is 15 amino acids long. The chain recombines TRBV7-1 with TRBJ2-5; D gene uncertain. TRBV7-1 is classed as an ORF, of uncertain function. The material was blood, obtained from a patient who underwent chemoradiotherapy. The clonotype originates from a human donor with HPV-associated anogenital cancer. In DNA form, the CDR3 reads TGTGCCAGCAGCTTACCCTTCTCCGGCCAAGAGACCCAGTACTTC. It codes for CASSLPFSGQETQYF.